This T cell receptor (beta chain) was identified during a study of tumor and adjacent non-tumor tissue in lung cancer. Study-wide context: Patients comprised some eleven adenocarcinoma, 2 squamous cell carcinoma and 1 small cell lung cancer. Study-level results: Patients with more diverse tumor TCRs had worse survival.

The CDR3 is 17 residues long. CDR1 and CDR2 from the germline V gene are LGHNA and YNFKEQ. Trimming removed 2 bases from V and 3 bases from J, with 16 bases in between. Note on this clonotype: Antigen: not known.

TCRbeta libraries were built with three rounds of nested PCR, modified from ARM-PCR. TCRdb ran MiXCR on the multiplex PCR reads and lists one entry per CDR3 protein. The top ten hold around two fifths of the sample, which has 70,000 to 95,000 distinct CDR3 sequences, 76% seen once. No cell sorting was done before RNA was extracted from the tissue. Distant lung tissue was collected more than 3 cm away from the tumor edge. Between August and November 2014, newly diagnosed, chemotherapy-naive lung cancer patients underwent thoracic surgery in China. The source material was distant non-tumor lung tissue. V gene TRBV4-2 combines with J gene TRBJ1-4; a possible D gene is TRBD1 (5 bases). This TCR came from a man in his sixties or seventies with non-small cell lung cancer. Written as DNA, the CDR3 is TGTGCCAGCAGCCAATTACCTTTGGGGGTTGCTAATGAAAAACTGTTTTTT. Encoded protein: CASSQLPLGVANEKLFF.